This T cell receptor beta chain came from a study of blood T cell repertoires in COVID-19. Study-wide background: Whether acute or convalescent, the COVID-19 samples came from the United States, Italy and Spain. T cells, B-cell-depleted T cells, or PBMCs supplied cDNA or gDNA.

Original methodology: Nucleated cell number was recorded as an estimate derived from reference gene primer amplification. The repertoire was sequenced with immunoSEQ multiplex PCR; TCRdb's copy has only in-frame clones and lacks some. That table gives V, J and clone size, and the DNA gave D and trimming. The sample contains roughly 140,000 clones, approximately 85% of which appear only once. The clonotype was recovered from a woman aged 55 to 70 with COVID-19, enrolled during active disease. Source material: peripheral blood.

CDR3 in DNA: TGCGCCAGCAGCCCAGTTGGGACAGAAGGGAACACCATATATTTT. It is translated as CASSPVGTEGNTIYF. The chain uses TRBV4-1 and TRBJ1-3, with 7 bases aligning to TRBD1. The germline V gene encodes CDR1 MGHRA and CDR2 YSYEKL. The V segment lost 4 bases and the J segment 7 bases; nucleotides outside the gene matches: 10. This CDR3 region has 15 residues.